This T cell receptor beta chain was recovered during a study of cytotoxic CD8 clonotypes in ibrutinib-treated CLL. Notes on this clone: The antigen remains undetermined.

Study results and caveats: In comparison with age-matched healthy donors, baseline clonality was higher and tracked circulating CD8+ T-cell counts. Shared public clonotypes were rare, and on treatment they either got smaller or stayed the same. In sustained-remission versus progressing patients, sampling times differed.

The intended depth for sequencing was 1 in 200,000 to 1 in 1 million T cells. TCRdb's table, derived via immunoSEQ multiplex PCR, lists solely in-frame clones and lacks some. Of over 250,000 clones listed, less than 85% are singletons. Germline V gene lookup returns CDR1 MNHEY and CDR2 SMNVEV (reference sequence). Trimming left V 5 bases short and J 1 base short, with 17 bases between. CDR3 length: 16 amino acids. The V and J genes are TRBV27 and TRBJ2-5; tentative D call: TRBD2 (5 bases). Sequencing used PBMCs, obtained at disease progression, from a patient treated with ibrutinib. The TCR was taken from a human donor with chronic lymphocytic leukemia. CDR3 bases: TGTGCCAGCAGTCCCTACGGACTTTTGAGCCAAGAGACCCAGTACTTC. This gives the protein CASSPYGLLSQETQYF.